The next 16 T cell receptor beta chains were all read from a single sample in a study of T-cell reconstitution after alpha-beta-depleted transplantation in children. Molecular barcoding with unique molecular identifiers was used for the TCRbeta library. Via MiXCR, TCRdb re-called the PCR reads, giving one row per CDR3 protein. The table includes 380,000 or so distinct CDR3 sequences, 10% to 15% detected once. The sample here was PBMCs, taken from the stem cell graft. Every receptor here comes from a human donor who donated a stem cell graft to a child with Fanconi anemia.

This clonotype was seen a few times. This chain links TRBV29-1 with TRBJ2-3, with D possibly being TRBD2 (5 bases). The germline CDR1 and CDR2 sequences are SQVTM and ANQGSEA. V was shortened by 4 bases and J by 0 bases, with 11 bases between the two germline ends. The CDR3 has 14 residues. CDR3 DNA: TGCAGCGTTGGGACTCGAGATAGCACAGATACGCAGTATTTT. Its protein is CSVGTRDSTDTQYF.

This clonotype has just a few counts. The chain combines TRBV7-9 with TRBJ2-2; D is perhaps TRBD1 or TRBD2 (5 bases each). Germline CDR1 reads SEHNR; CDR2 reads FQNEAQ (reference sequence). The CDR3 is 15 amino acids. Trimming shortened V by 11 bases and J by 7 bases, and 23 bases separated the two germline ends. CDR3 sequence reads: CAHGWGRYSGGELFF. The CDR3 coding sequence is TGTGCCCACGGTTGGGGGAGATATTCTGGCGGGGAGCTGTTTTTT.

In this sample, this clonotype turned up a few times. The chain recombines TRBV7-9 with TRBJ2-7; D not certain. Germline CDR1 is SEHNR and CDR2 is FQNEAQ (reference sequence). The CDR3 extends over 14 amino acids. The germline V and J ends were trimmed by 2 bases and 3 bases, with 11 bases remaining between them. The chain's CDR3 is CASSLSGVLYEQYF. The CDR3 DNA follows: TGTGCCAGCAGCTTATCCGGAGTTCTCTACGAGCAGTACTTC. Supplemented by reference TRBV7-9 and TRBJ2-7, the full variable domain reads DTGVSQNPRHKITKRGQNVTFRCDPISEHNRLYWYRQTLGQGPEFLTYFQNEAQLEKSRLLSDRFSAERPKGSFSTLEIQRTEQGDSAMYLCASSLSGVLYEQYFGPGTRLTVT.

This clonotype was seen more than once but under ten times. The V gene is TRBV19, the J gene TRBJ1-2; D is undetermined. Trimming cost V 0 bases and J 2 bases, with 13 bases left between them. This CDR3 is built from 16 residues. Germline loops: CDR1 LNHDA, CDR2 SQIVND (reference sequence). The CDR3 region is CASSIDPGRTNYGYTF. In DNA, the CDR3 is TGTGCCAGTAGTATAGATCCCGGACGGACGAACTATGGCTACACCTTC.

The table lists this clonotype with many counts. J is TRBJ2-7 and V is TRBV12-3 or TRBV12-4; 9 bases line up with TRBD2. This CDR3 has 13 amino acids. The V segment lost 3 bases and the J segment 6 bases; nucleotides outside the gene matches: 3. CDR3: CASSLREGPEQYF. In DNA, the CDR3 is TGTGCCAGCAGTTTGCGGGAGGGACCCGAGCAGTACTTC.

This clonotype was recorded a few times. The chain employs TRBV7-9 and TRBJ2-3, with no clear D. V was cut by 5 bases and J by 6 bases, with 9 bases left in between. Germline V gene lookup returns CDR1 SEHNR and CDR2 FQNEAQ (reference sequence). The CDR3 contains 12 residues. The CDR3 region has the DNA TGTGCCAGCAGCGTGCAGGATGATACGCAGTATTTT. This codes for CASSVQDDTQYF.

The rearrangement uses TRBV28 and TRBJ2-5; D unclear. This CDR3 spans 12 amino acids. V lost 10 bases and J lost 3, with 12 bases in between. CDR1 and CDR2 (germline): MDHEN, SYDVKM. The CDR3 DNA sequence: TGTGCCATCCAAGGAGCTAAAGAGACCCAGTACTTC. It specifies CAIQGAKETQYF.

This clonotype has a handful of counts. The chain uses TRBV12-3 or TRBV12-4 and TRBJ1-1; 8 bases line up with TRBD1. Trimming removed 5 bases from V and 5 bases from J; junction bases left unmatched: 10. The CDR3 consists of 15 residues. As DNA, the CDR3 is TGTGCCAGCAGTCCCACGGACAGGGAGGTAACTGAAGCTTTCTTT. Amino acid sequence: CASSPTDREVTEAFF.

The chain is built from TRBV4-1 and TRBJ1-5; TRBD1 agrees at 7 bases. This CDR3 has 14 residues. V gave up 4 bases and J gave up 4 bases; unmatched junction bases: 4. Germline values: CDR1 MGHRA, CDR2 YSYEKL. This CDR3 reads CASSPPGGNQPQHF. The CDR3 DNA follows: TGCGCCAGCAGCCCGCCAGGGGGAAATCAGCCCCAGCATTTT.

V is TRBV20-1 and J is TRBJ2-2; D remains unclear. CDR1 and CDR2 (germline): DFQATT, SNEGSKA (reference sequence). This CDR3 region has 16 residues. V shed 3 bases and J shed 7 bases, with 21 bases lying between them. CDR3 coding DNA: TGCAGTGCTAGTCGGTCCCAGGTGGTGCGGAGCGGGGAGCTGTTTTTT. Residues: CSASRSQVVRSGELFF.

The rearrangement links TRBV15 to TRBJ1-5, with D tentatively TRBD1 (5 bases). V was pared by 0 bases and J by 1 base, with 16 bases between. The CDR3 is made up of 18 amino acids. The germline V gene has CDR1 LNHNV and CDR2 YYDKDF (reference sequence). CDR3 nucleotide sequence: TGTGCCACCAGCAGAGATATCCGGGTGGGGCGAAGCAATCAGCCCCAGCATTTT. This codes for CATSRDIRVGRSNQPQHF.

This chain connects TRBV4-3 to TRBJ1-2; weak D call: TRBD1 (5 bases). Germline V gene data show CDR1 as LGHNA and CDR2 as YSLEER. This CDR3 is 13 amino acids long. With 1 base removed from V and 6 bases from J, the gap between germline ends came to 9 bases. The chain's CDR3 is CASSQGTFDGYTF. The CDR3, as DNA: TGCGCCAGCAGCCAAGGGACATTCGATGGCTACACCTTC.

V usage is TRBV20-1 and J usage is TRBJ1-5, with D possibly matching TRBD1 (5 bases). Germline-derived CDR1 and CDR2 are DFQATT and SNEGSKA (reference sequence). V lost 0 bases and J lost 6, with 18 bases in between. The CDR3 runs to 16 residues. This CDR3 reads CSARDESKGPSQPQHF. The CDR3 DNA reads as TGCAGTGCTAGAGATGAATCAAAGGGGCCTAGTCAGCCCCAGCATTTT.

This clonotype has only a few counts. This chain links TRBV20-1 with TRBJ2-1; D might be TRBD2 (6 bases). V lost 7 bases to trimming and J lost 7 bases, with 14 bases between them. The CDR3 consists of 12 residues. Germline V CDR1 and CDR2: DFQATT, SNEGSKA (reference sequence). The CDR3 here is CSVSGLPNEQFF. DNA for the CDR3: TGCAGTGTTAGCGGCTTACCTAATGAGCAGTTCTTC.

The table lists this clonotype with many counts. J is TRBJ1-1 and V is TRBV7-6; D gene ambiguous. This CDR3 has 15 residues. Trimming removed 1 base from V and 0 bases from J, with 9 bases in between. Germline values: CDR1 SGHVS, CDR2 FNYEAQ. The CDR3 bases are TGTGCCAGCAGCTTAGGCTCAGCCTTGAACACTGAAGCTTTCTTT. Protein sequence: CASSLGSALNTEAFF.

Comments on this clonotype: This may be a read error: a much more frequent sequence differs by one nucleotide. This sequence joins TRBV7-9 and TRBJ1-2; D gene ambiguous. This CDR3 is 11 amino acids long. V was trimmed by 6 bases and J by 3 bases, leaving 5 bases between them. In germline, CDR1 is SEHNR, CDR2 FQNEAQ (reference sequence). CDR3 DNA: TGTGCCAGCAGAGGACACTATGGCTACACCTTC. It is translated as CASRGHYGYTF.